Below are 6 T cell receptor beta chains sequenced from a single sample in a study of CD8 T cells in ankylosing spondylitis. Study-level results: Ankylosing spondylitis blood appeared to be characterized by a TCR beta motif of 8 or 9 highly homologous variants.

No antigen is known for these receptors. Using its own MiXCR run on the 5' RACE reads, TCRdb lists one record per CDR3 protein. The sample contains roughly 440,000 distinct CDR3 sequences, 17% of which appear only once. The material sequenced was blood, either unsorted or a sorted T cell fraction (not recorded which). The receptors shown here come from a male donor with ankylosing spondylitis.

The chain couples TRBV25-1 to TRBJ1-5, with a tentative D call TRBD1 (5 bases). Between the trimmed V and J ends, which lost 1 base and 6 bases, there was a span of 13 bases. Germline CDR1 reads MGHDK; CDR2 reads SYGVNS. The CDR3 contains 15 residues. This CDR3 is CASSEFGAAGQPQHF. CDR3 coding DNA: TGTGCCAGCAGTGAATTCGGGGCGGCAGGTCAGCCCCAGCATTTT.

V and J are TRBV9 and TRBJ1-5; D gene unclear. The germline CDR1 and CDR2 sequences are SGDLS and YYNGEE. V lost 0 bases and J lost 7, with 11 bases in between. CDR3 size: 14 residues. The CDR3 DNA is TGTGCCAGCAGCGTAGCTGGAGAGGTACAGCCCCAGCATTTT. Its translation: CASSVAGEVQPQHF.

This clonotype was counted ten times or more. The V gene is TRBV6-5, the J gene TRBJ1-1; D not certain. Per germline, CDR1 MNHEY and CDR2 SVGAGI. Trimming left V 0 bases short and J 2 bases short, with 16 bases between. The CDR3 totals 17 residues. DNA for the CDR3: TGTGCCAGCAGTTACTCGGGTGGAGGAAAGAGTAACACTGAAGCTTTCTTT. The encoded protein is CASSYSGGGKSNTEAFF.

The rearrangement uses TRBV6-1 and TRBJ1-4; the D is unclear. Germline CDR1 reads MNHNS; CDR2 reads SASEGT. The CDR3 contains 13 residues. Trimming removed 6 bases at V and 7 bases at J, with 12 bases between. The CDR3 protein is CASSRYPSEKLFF. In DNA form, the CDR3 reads TGTGCCAGCAGCCGATACCCTAGTGAAAAACTGTTTTTT.

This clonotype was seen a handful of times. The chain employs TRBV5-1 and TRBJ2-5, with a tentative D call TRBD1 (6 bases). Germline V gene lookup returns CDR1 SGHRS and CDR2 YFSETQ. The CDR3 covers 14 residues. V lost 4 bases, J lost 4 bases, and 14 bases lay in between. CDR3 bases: TGCGCCAGCAGCCCCCCAGGGGTTGGAGAGACCCAGTACTTC. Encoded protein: CASSPPGVGETQYF.

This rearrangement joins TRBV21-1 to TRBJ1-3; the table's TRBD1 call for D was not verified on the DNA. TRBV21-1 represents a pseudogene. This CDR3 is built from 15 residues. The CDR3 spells CASSKGQSPGNTIYF. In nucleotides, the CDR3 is TGTGCCAGCAGCAAGGGACAATCACCGGGAAACACCATATATTTT.